A single TCR beta chain is shown here with its context. What it binds is not known. The CDR3 sequence is 15 residues long. CDR1 and CDR2 (germline): LGHNA, YSLEER. Trimming left V 6 bases short and J 2 bases short, with 14 bases between. The sample comes from a study of OX40 agonist ivuxolimab in advanced cancers. Study details: Head and neck, renal cell, melanoma or hepatocellular carcinoma were the cancers that dose-escalation patients had. Cohort: 65% to 90% men, mean age about 60, aged about 23 to 80. Study-wide points: Which antigen the expanded peripheral T cells recognized is unknown.

Generated by immunoSEQ multiplex PCR, the TCRdb table keeps only in-frame clones and is missing some. The sample has about 75,000 clones; around 90% are singletons. Specimen: CD4+ or CD8+ T cells sorted from blood, collected in a trial of the OX40 agonist ivuxolimab. The V call is TRBV4-3, the J call TRBJ1-5; D gene unclear. This TCR came from an adult with an advanced solid tumor such as melanoma, head and neck, liver or kidney cancer. CDR3 coding DNA: TGCGCCAGCAGTCACGACTCGGTCTGCAATCAGCCCCAGCATTTT. Translation gives CASSHDSVCNQPQHF.